The T cell receptor beta chain under discussion was sequenced for a study of technical replicates of blood from a few donors. Data came from immunoSEQ multiplex PCR; TCRdb stores just in-frame clones and leaves some out. Of 45,000 to 55,000 clones in the sample, roughly 94% were seen once. The CDR3 covers 16 residues. Germline CDR1 and CDR2: SGHDN and FVKESK. V lost 1 base, J lost 5 bases, and 17 bases lay in between. This clone was observed a few times. Sequenced input: T cells isolated from PBMCs. The clonotype originates from a human donor in good health. The chain recombines TRBV14 with TRBJ2-5, with TRBD1 as a possible D gene (6 bases). CDR3 bases: TGTGCCAGCAGCCAAGTATTCAGGGGTGGATCGGAGACCCAGTACTTC. Amino acids: CASSQVFRGGSETQYF.